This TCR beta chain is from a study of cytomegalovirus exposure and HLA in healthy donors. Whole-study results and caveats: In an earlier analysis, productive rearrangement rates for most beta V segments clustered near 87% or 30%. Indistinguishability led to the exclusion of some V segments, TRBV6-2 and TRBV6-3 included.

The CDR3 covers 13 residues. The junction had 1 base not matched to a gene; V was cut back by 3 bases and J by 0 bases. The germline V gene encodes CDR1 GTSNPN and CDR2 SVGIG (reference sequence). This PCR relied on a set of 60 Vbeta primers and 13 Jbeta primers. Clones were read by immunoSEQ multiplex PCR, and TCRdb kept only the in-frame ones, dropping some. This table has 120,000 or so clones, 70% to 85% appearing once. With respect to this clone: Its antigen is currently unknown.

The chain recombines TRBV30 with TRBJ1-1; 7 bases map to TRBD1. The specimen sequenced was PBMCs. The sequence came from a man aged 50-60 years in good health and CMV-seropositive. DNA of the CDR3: TGTGCCTGGAGGGGACAGCTGAACACTGAAGCTTTCTTT. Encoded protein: CAWRGQLNTEAFF.